This TCR beta chain emerged from a study of T cells in localized non-small cell lung cancer. The study, taken as a whole, reports: Uninvolved adjacent lung showed the highest T cell clonality, exceeding tumor. As only one tumor region underwent sequencing, heterogeneity remains possible.

The method was immunoSEQ multiplex PCR; TCRdb's version includes in-frame clones alone and lacks a portion of them. The sample records 25,000 to 30,000 clones, more than 65% being singletons. Notes on this clone: What it recognizes is unknown.

V dropped 0 bases and J dropped 3; count of bases not matched to a gene: 1. The CDR3 is 15 amino acids. From germline, CDR1 is SGHRS and CDR2 YFSETQ. The chain joins TRBV5-1 to TRBJ2-3; TRBD1 aligns across 10 bases. The starting material was peripheral blood mononuclear cells, obtained before any cancer treatment. The receptor comes from a man aged 35 to 70 with stage III lung adenocarcinoma. As DNA, the CDR3 is TGCGCCAGCAGCTTGGGGACAGGGGGTACAGATACGCAGTATTTT. Translated: CASSLGTGGTDTQYF.